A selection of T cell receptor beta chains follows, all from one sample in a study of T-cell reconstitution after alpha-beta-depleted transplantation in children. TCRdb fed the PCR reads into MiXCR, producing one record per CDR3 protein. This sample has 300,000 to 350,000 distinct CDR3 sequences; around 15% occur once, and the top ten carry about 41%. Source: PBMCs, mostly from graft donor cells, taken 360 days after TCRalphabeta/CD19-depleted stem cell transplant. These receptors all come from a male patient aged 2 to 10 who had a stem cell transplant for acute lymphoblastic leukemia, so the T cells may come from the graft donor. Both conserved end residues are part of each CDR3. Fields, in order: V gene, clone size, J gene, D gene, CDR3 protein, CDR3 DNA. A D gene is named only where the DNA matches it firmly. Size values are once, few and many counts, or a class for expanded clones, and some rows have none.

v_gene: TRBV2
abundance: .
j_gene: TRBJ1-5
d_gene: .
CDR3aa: CASSEGRGKQPQHF
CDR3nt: TGTGCCAGCAGTGAGGGTAGGGGTAAGCAGCCCCAGCATTTT

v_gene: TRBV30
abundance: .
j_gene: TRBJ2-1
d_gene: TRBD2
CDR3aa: CAWIPGGTSFGEQFF
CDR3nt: TGTGCCTGGATCCCGGGTGGGACTAGTTTCGGTGAGCAGTTCTTC

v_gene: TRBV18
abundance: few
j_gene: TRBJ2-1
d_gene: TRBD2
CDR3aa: CASSPQLAGGYNEQFF
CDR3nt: TGTGCCAGCTCACCACAGCTAGCGGGAGGGTACAATGAGCAGTTCTTC

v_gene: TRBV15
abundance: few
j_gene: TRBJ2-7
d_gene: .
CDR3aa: CATSRDPGVGYEQYF
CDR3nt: TGTGCCACCAGCAGAGATCCCGGGGTCGGCTACGAGCAGTACTTC

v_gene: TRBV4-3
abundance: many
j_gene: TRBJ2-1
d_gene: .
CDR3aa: CASSQTHRLPEQFF
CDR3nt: TGCGCCAGCAGCCAAACCCATCGACTGCCTGAGCAGTTCTTC

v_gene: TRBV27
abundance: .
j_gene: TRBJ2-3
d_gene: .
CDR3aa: CASSRSTIAAGTDTQYF
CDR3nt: TGTGCCAGCAGTCGATCTACTATAGCGGCTGGCACAGATACGCAGTATTTT

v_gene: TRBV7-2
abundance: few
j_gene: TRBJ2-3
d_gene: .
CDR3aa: CASSLTGMSTDTQYF
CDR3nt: TGTGCCAGCAGCTTAACAGGGATGAGCACAGATACGCAGTATTTT

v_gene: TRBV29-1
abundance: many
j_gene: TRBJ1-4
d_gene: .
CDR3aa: CSVPGADEKLFF
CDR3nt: TGCAGCGTCCCCGGGGCCGATGAAAAACTGTTTTTT

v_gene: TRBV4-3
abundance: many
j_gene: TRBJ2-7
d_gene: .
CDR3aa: CASSQDAATGSSYEQYF
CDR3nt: TGCGCCAGCAGCCAAGATGCGGCTACCGGAAGCTCCTACGAGCAGTACTTC

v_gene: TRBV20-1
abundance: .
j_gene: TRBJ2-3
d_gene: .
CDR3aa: CSARAPSTDTQYF
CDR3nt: TGCAGTGCTAGAGCCCCTAGCACAGATACGCAGTATTTT

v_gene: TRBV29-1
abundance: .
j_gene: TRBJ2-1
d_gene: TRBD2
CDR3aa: CSVLRESWNEQFF
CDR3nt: TGCAGCGTTTTGCGGGAGTCGTGGAATGAGCAGTTCTTC

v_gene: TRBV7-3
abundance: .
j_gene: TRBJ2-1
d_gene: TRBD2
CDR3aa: CASSTLAGGKEDEQFF
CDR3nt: TGTGCCAGCAGCACTCTAGCGGGAGGGAAGGAAGATGAGCAGTTCTTC

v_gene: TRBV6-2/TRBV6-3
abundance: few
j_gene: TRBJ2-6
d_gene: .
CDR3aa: CASSRGRIFSGANVLTF
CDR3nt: TGTGCCAGCAGTAGGGGCAGAATCTTCTCTGGGGCCAACGTCCTGACTTTC

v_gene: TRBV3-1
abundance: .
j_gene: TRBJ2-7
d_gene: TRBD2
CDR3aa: CASSQGPGLAIYEQYF
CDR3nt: TGTGCCAGCAGCCAAGGACCGGGACTAGCGATTTACGAGCAGTACTTC

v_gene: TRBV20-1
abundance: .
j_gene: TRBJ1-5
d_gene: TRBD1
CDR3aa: CSAKDRSTNQPQHF
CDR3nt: TGCAGTGCAAAGGACAGGTCAACGAATCAGCCCCAGCATTTT

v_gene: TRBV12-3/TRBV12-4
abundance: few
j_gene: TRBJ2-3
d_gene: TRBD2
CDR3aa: CASNPQGLAGSNTQYF
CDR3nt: TGTGCCAGCAACCCCCAAGGACTAGCGGGTTCAAATACGCAGTATTTT

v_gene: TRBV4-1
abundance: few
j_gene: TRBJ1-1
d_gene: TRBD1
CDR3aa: CASSQEPDPRLAGQEAFF
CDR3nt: TGCGCCAGCAGCCAAGAACCCGATCCCAGATTGGCGGGACAGGAAGCTTTCTTT

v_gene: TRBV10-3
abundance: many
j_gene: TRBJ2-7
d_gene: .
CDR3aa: CAISGWGEQYF
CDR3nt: TGTGCCATCAGTGGATGGGGGGAGCAGTACTTC

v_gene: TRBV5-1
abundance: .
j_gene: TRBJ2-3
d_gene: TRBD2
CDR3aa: CASSLEGLGSTDTQYF
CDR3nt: TGCGCCAGCAGCTTGGAAGGACTAGGGAGCACAGATACGCAGTATTTT

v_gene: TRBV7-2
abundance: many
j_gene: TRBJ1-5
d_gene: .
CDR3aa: CASSLGGTVRNQPQHF
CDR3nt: TGTGCCAGCAGCTTGGGTGGAACAGTCCGCAATCAGCCCCAGCATTTT

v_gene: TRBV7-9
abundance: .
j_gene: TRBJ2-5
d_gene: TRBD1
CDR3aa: CASSLPGGRETQYF
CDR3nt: TGTGCCAGCAGCTTACCAGGGGGCAGGGAGACCCAGTACTTC

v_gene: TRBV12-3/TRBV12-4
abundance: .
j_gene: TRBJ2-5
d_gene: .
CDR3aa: CASSPDRSEEWGETQYF
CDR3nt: TGTGCCAGCAGTCCCGACAGGAGCGAGGAGTGGGGAGAGACCCAGTACTTC

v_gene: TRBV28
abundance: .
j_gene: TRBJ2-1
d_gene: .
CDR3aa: CASKGIGPQFF
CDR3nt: TGTGCCAGCAAAGGTATTGGGCCGCAGTTCTTC

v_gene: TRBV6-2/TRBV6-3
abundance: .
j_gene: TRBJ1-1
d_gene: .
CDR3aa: CASSYEGSQTEAFF
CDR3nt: TGTGCCAGCAGTTACGAAGGCTCTCAAACCGAAGCTTTCTTT

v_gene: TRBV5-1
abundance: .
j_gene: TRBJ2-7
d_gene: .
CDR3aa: CASSLNAGQPYEQYF
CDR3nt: TGCGCCAGCAGCTTAAACGCGGGACAGCCCTACGAGCAGTACTTC

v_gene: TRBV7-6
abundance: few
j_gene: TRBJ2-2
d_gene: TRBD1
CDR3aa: CASSRGRQGTGELFF
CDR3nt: TGTGCCAGCAGCCGAGGCCGACAGGGAACCGGGGAGCTGTTTTTT

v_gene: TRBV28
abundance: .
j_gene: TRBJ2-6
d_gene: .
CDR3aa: CASSFERRSGANVLTF
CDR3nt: TGTGCCAGCAGTTTTGAACGGCGATCTGGGGCCAACGTCCTGACTTTC

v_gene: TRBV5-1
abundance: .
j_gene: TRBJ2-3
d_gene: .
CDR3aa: CASSTQDASDTQYF
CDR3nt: TGCGCCAGCAGCACCCAGGACGCCTCGGATACGCAGTATTTT

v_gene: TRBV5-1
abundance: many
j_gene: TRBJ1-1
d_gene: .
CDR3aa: CASSQRGGNTEAFF
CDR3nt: TGCGCCAGCAGCCAACGGGGCGGGAACACTGAAGCTTTCTTT

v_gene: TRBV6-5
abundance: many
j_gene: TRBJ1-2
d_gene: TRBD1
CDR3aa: CASHGTGAYGYTF
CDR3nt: TGTGCCAGCCATGGGACAGGGGCCTATGGCTACACCTTC

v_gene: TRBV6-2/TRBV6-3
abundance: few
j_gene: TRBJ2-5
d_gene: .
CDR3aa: CASSYEWQGGETQYF
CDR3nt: TGTGCCAGCAGTTACGAGTGGCAGGGCGGAGAGACCCAGTACTTC

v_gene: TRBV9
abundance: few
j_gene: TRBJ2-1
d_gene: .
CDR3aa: CASSVEWTKYNEQFF
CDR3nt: TGTGCCAGCAGCGTAGAATGGACGAAGTACAATGAGCAGTTCTTC

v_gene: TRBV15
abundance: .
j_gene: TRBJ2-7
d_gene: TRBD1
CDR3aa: CATSKRTGLEDEQYF
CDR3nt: TGTGCCACCAGCAAACGGACAGGGCTAGAGGACGAGCAGTACTTC

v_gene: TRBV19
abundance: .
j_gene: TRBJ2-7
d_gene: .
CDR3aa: CASSMAGGGYEQYF
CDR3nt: TGTGCCAGTAGTATGGCAGGGGGAGGTTACGAGCAGTACTTC

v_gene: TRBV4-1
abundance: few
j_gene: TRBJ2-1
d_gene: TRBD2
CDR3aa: CASSQDPGTSGYNEQFF
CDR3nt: TGCGCCAGCAGCCAAGACCCCGGGACTAGCGGATACAATGAGCAGTTCTTC

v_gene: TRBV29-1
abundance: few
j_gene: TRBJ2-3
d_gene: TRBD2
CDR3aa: CSVELAGGPDTQYF
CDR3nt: TGCAGCGTTGAGCTAGCGGGAGGGCCAGATACGCAGTATTTT

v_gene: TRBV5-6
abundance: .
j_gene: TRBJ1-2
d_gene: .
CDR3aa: CASSLNVPGGPYGYTF
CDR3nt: TGTGCCAGCAGCTTGAATGTCCCGGGGGGACCCTATGGCTACACCTTC

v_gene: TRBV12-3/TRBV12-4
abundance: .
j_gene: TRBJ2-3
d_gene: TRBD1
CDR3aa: CASSSFGQGVADTQYF
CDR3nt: TGTGCCAGCAGCTCATTTGGACAGGGGGTAGCAGATACGCAGTATTTT

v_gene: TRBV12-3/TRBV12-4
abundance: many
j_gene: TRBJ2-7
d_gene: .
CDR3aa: CASSWKAGAEQYF
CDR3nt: TGTGCCAGCAGTTGGAAAGCAGGGGCCGAGCAGTACTTC

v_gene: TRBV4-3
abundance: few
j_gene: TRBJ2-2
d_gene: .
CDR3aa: CASSQNLSPGELFF
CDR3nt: TGCGCCAGCAGCCAAAATCTGTCGCCCGGGGAGCTGTTTTTT